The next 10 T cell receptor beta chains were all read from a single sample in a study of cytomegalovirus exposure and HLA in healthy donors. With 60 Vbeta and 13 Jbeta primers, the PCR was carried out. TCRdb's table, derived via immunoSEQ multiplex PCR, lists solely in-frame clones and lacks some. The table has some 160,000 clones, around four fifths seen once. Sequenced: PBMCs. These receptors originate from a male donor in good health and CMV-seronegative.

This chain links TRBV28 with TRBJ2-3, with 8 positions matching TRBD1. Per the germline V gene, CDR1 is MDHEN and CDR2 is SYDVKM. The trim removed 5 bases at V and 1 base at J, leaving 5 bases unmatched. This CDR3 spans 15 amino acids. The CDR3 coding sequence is TGTGCCAGCAGTGTGACAGGGGTTGGCACAGATACGCAGTATTTT. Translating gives CASSVTGVGTDTQYF.

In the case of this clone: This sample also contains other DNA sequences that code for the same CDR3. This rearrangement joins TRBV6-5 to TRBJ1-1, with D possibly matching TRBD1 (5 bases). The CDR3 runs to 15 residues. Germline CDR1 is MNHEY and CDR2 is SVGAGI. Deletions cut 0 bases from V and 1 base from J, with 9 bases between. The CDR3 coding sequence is TGTGCCAGCAGTTACTCGAATAGGGGGAACACTGAAGCTTTCTTT. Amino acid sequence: CASSYSNRGNTEAFF.

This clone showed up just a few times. The CDR3 protein is CASSVGTGGGYTF. The DNA of the CDR3 is TGTGCCAGCAGCGTAGGAACCGGCGGGGGCTACACCTTC. The chain couples TRBV9 to TRBJ1-2; D unresolved. Germline V gene sequence: CDR1 SGDLS, CDR2 YYNGEE. Trimming shortened V by 0 bases and J by 8 bases, and 11 bases separated the two germline ends. This CDR3 spans 13 amino acids.

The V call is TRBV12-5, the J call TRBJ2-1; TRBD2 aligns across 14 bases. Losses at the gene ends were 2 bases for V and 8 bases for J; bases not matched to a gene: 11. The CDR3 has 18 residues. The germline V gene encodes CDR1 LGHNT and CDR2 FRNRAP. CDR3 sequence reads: CASGLSRLAGGPVYEQFF. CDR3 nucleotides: TGTGCTAGTGGTTTGTCCCGACTAGCGGGAGGGCCAGTTTATGAGCAGTTCTTC.

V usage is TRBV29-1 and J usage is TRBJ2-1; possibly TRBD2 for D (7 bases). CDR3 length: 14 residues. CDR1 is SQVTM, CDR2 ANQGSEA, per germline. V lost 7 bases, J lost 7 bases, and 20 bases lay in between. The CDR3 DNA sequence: TGCAGCGGGTACCGTGTTGGGGGGGCGAATGAGCAGTTCTTC. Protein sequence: CSGYRVGGANEQFF.

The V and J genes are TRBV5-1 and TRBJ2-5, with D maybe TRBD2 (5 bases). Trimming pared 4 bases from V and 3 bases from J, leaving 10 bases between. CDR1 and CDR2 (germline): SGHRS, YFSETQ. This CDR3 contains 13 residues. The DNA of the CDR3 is TGCGCCAGCAGCCCAGGACTTAAAGAGACCCAGTACTTC. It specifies CASSPGLKETQYF.

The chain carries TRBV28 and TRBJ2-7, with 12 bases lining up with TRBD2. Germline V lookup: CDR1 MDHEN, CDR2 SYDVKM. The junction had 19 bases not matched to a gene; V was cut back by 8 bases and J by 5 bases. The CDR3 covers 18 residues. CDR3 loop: CASLPSGLAGLSENEQYF. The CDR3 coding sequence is TGTGCCAGCCTGCCCTCCGGACTAGCGGGGCTCTCGGAGAACGAGCAGTACTTC.

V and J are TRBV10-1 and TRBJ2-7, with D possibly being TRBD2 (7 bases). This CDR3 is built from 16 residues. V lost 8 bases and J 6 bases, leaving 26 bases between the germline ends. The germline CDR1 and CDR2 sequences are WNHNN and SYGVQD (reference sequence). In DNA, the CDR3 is TGCGCCAGCGGCGGCCGCGCGGGGGCAATACCCTGCGAGCAGTACTTC. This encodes CASGGRAGAIPCEQYF.

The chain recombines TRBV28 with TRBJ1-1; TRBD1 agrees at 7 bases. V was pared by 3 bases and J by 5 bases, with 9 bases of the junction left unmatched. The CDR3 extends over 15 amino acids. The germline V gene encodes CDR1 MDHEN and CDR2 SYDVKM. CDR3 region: CASSFPDRRGTEAFF. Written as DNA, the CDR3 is TGTGCCAGCAGTTTCCCGGACAGGAGGGGGACTGAAGCTTTCTTT.

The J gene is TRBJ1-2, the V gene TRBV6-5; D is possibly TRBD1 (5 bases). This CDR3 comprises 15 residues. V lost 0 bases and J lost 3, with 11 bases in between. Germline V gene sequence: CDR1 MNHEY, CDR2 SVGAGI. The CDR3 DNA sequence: TGTGCCAGCAGTTACTCGGGGGGGGGTGACTATGGCTACACCTTC. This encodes CASSYSGGGDYGYTF.